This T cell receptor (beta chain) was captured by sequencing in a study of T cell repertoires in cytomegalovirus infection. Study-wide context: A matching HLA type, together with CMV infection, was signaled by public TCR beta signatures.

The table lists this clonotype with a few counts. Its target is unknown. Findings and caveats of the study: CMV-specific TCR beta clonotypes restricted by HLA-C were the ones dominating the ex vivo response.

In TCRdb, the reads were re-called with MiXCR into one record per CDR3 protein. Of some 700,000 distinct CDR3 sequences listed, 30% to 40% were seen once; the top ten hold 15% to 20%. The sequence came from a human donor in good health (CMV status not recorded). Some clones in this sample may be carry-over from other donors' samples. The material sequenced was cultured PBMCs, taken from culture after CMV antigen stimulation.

CDR3 amino acids: CASSPGRLAGGGDTQYF. The CDR3 nucleotides read TGTGCCAGCAGCCCCGGGCGACTAGCGGGGGGGGGAGATACGCAGTATTTT. J is TRBJ2-3 and V is TRBV7-2; 14 nucleotides agree with TRBD2. Germline CDR1 reads SGHTA; CDR2 reads FQGNSA. The CDR3 length is 17 residues. With V trimmed by 5 bases and J by 5 bases, 9 bases remained unmatched.